This T cell receptor beta chain is drawn from a study of T cells in Graves' hyperthyroidism and ophthalmopathy. Study as a whole: Initial diagnosis, before any treatment, was when peripheral blood was collected.

Study observations and caveats: Patients with ophthalmopathy were separated from those with stable hyperthyroidism by a 13 V-J model. Blood also showed most of the thyroid clonotypes that were expanded above 0.001.

TCR beta CDR3 regions were amplified from RNA transcripts. The HTBI primer set was used in a first-round RT-PCR of the TCR CDR3. Each CDR3 protein gets one entry after TCRdb re-called the multiplex PCR reads with MiXCR. This table holds about 420,000 distinct CDR3 sequences, roughly 14% found once. Points on this clonotype: Its antigen is as yet unknown.

Together with thyroid ultrasound, orbital computed tomography, serum thyroxine and TRAb, clinical symptoms were used for diagnoses. This CDR3 has 14 residues. Trimming took 4 bases from V and 0 from J, leaving 10 bases between them. Per germline, CDR1 LNHDA and CDR2 SQIVND (reference sequence). This TCR came from a woman aged 18-29 years with Graves' hyperthyroidism. The V gene is TRBV19, the J gene TRBJ2-7; D is perhaps TRBD2 (5 bases). Sequenced input: blood. CDR3 in DNA: TGTGCCAGTAGTAACTACGGGAACTCCTACGAGCAGTACTTC. Its protein is CASSNYGNSYEQYF.